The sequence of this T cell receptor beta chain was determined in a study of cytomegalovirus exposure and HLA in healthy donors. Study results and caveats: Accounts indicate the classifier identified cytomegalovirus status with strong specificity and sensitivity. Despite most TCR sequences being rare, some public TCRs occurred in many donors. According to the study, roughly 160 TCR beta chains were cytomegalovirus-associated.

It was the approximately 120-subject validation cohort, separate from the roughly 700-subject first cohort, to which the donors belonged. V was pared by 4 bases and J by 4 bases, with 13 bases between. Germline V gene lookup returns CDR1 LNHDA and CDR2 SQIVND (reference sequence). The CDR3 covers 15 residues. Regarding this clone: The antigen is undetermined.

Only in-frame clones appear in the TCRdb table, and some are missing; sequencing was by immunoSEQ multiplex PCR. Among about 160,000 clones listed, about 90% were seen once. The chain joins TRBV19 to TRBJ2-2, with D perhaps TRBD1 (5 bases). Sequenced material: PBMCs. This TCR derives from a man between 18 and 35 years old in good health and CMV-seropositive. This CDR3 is CASSSRVSGTGELFF. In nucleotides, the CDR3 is TGTGCCAGTAGTAGCAGGGTTTCGGGCACCGGGGAGCTGTTTTTT.